This paragraph reports one TCR beta chain. The sample belongs to a study of blood T cell repertoires in COVID-19. Study at large: The United States, Italy and Spain were the sources of the acute and convalescent COVID-19 samples. T cells, B-cell-depleted T cells, or PBMCs supplied cDNA or gDNA.

CDR1 is SGHNT, CDR2 YYREEE, per germline (reference sequence). Trimming shortened V by 3 bases and J by 5 bases, and 12 bases separated the two germline ends. The CDR3 totals 14 residues. Original processing methods: Amplified reference gene primers provided the basis for estimating nucleated cell counts. Repertoires were generated with immunoSEQ multiplex PCR, while TCRdb's copy carries only in-frame clones and drops some. V and J calls and clone size are copied from that table; D and trimming were computed from the DNA. The table has fewer than 150,000 clones, around 73% seen once. The V call is TRBV5-4, the J call TRBJ2-1, with D possibly TRBD1 on 7 matching bases. The sequenced material came from peripheral blood. The TCR originated in a man aged 60 to 75 who had recovered from COVID-19. The CDR3 loop reads CASSWRGTDNEQFF. Written as DNA, the CDR3 is TGTGCCAGCAGCTGGAGGGGGACAGACAATGAGCAGTTCTTC.